This T cell receptor beta chain was sequenced during a study of technical replicates of blood from four donors. V gave up 1 base and J gave up 7 bases, with 10 bases separating them. CDR3 size: 14 residues. Germline-derived CDR1 and CDR2 are SEHNR and FQNEAQ (reference sequence). The data were produced by immunoSEQ multiplex PCR, yet TCRdb's version contains in-frame clones alone and is incomplete. This repertoire shows about 83,000 clones, approximately 96% found once; its top ten account for approximately 0.3%. This receptor was taken from a human donor in good health. V usage is TRBV7-9 and J usage is TRBJ2-2, with TRBD1 as a possible D gene (5 bases). Material: T cells isolated from PBMCs. CDR3 region: CASSLGRANGELFF. The CDR3 bases are TGTGCCAGCAGCTTAGGCAGGGCTAACGGGGAGCTGTTTTTT.